This TCR beta chain was sequenced for a study of blood T cell repertoires in COVID-19. Overall study: From the United States, Italy and Spain came samples of acute and convalescent COVID-19.

This clone was seen just once. TCRdb's table, derived via immunoSEQ multiplex PCR, lists solely in-frame clones and lacks some. The sample has 90,000 to 150,000 clones, about 79% seen once. V lost 3 bases to trimming and J lost 3 bases, with 11 bases between them. Looked up from germline, CDR1 is SQVTM and CDR2 is ANQGSEA. The CDR3 has 13 amino acids. This chain links TRBV29-1 with TRBJ1-1, with D maybe TRBD1 (6 bases). Sequences were obtained from peripheral blood. This clonotype originated in a woman older than 75 with acute or convalescent COVID-19. CDR3: CSVERGQDTEAFF. CDR3 DNA sequence: TGCAGCGTTGAGCGGGGGCAGGACACTGAAGCTTTCTTT. The complete variable domain, with remaining parts taken from reference TRBV29-1 and TRBJ1-1, reads SAVISQKPSRDICQRGTSLTIQCQVDSQVTMMFWYRQQPGQSLTLIATANQGSEATYESGFVIDKFPISRPNLTFSTLTVSNMSPEDSSIYLCSVERGQDTEAFFGQGTRLTVV.